This is a list of T cell receptor beta chains from one sample in a study of CD8 T cells in Susac syndrome. TCRdb re-derived calls from the immunoSEQ multiplex PCR reads in MiXCR, one entry per CDR3 protein. The sample includes 130,000 to 150,000 distinct CDR3 sequences, approximately 95% of them seen just once. The sequenced sample consisted of CD4+ T cells from PBMCs. The source of these receptors is a human donor in good health. CDR3s include the opening cysteine and the closing phenylalanine or tryptophan. D genes are given only for firm matches. Only some rows state a clone size, as once, few, many or a class for expanded clones.

len: 13
abundance: -
v_gene: TRBV20-1
j_gene: TRBJ1-1
d_gene: TRBD1
CDR3aa: CSAVTGRDTEAFF
CDR3nt: TGCAGTGCTGTGACAGGGCGGGACACTGAAGCTTTCTTT

len: 15
abundance: -
v_gene: TRBV7-9
j_gene: TRBJ1-1
d_gene: -
CDR3aa: CASSMEPGSWTEAFF
CDR3nt: TGTGCCAGCAGCATGGAACCAGGGTCTTGGACTGAAGCTTTCTTT

len: 16
abundance: once
v_gene: TRBV6-2/TRBV6-3
j_gene: TRBJ2-3
d_gene: -
CDR3aa: CASSYSLGGGTDTQYF
CDR3nt: TGTGCCAGCAGTTACTCCCTCGGGGGAGGCACAGATACGCAGTATTTT

len: 12
abundance: -
v_gene: TRBV30
j_gene: TRBJ1-1
d_gene: -
CDR3aa: CACPGTDTEAFF
CDR3nt: TGTGCCTGTCCGGGGACGGACACTGAAGCTTTCTTT

len: 16
abundance: once
v_gene: TRBV7-8
j_gene: TRBJ2-7
d_gene: TRBD2
CDR3aa: CASSLSGRASSYEQYF
CDR3nt: TGTGCCAGCAGCTTGTCCGGGAGGGCTAGCTCCTACGAGCAGTACTTC

len: 15
abundance: -
v_gene: TRBV7-2
j_gene: TRBJ2-7
d_gene: TRBD1
CDR3aa: CASSLAGTVPYEQYF
CDR3nt: TGTGCCAGCAGCTTAGCCGGGACAGTTCCCTACGAGCAGTACTTC

len: 15
abundance: -
v_gene: TRBV20-1
j_gene: TRBJ1-5
d_gene: TRBD1
CDR3aa: CSARVGTGGDQPQHF
CDR3nt: TGCAGTGCTAGAGTAGGGACAGGGGGCGACCAGCCCCAGCATTTT

len: 15
abundance: -
v_gene: TRBV6-1
j_gene: TRBJ2-3
d_gene: TRBD2
CDR3aa: CASSVVGGPADTQYF
CDR3nt: TGTGCCAGCAGTGTTGTGGGAGGGCCGGCAGATACGCAGTATTTT

len: 14
abundance: -
v_gene: TRBV30
j_gene: TRBJ1-1
d_gene: -
CDR3aa: CAWRFDSVNTEAFF
CDR3nt: TGTGCCTGGAGGTTCGACAGTGTCAACACTGAAGCTTTCTTT

len: 15
abundance: -
v_gene: TRBV10-3
j_gene: TRBJ1-1
d_gene: TRBD1
CDR3aa: CAISDTDRVVTEAFF
CDR3nt: TGTGCCATCAGTGATACCGACAGGGTGGTCACTGAAGCTTTCTTT

len: 16
abundance: -
v_gene: TRBV20-1
j_gene: TRBJ2-7
d_gene: -
CDR3aa: CSARSPTGANSYEQYF
CDR3nt: TGCAGTGCTAGATCCCCCACCGGGGCTAACTCCTACGAGCAGTACTTC

len: 13
abundance: -
v_gene: TRBV11-2
j_gene: TRBJ1-1
d_gene: -
CDR3aa: CASSLALRTEAFF
CDR3nt: TGTGCCAGCAGCTTGGCATTAAGGACTGAAGCTTTCTTT